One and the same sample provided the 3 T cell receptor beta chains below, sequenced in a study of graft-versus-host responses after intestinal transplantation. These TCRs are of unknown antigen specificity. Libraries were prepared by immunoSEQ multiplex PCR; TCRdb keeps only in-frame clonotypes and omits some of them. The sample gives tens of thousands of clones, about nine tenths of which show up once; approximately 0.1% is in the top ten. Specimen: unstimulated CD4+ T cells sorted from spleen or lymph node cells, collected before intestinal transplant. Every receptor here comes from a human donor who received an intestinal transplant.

CDR3 bases: TGTGCCAGCAGTGAAACAAGGGGGATTGAAGCTTTCTTT. Protein: CASSETRGIEAFF. The rearrangement uses TRBV2 and TRBJ1-1; D is perhaps TRBD1 (6 bases). Trimming pared 2 bases from V and 7 bases from J, leaving 11 bases between. Germline V CDR1 and CDR2: SNHLY, FYNNEI. The CDR3 runs to 13 residues.

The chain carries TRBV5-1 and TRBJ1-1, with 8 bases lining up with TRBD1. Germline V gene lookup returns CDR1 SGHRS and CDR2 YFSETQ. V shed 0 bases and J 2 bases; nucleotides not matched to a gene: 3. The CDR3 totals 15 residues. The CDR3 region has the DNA TGCGCCAGCAGCTTGGCCGCAGGGGGCAACACTGAAGCTTTCTTT. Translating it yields CASSLAAGGNTEAFF.

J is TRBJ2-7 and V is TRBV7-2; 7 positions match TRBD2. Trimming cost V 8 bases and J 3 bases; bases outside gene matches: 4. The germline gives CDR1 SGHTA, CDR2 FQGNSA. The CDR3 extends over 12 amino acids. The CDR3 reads CASGSGGYEQYF. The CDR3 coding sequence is TGTGCCAGCGGATCGGGGGGCTACGAGCAGTACTTC.